This T cell receptor beta chain derives from a study of tissue T cells after allogeneic stem cell transplantation. Points from the study as a whole: Limitations included a small, clinically heterogeneous cohort and limited sampling depth.

In the case of this clone: The target antigen is unknown. The gene names here belong to mouse. The read finishes 1 residue shy of the CDR3 end, and the germline J gene is used to complete it.

V lost 0 bases, J lost 6 bases, and 0 bases stayed unmatched. The CDR3 runs to 12 residues. CDR1 and CDR2 (germline): GFQATS, STVNSAI. Only in-frame clones appear in the TCRdb table, and some are missing; sequencing was by immunoSEQ multiplex PCR. The sample lists just over 20,000 clones, more than 65% seen once, with under 0.5% in the top ten. The TCR sequence derives from a female BALB/c mouse in good health. Strain MHC haplotype: H2-d. Material: blood. This chain joins TRBV20 and TRBJ2-5; 7 nucleotides align to TRBD2. The part of the CDR3 DNA that was read is TGTGGTGCTAGGGACTGGGGGGACACCCAGTAC. It specifies CGARDWGDTQY. The whole CDR3 is CGARDWGDTQYF.